The rows below give T cell receptor beta chains drawn from one sample of a study of memory CD4+ T cells and cytomegalovirus serostatus. Profiled with immunoSEQ multiplex PCR; TCRdb holds only in-frame clones, not every one. The repertoire holds more than 45,000 clones, with 80% to 85% as singletons. Specimen: memory CD4+ T cells from blood. These receptors came from an adult in good health and CMV-seronegative. CDR3s include the opening cysteine and the closing phenylalanine or tryptophan. The D gene is left open where the match is weak. Only some rows state a clone size, as once, few, many or a class for expanded clones.

v_call	j_call	clone_size	d_call	cdr3_aa	cdr3_nt
TRBV6-5	TRBJ1-5	-	TRBD1	CASRNRGANQPQHF	TGTGCCAGCAGGAACAGGGGGGCCAATCAGCCCCAGCATTTT
TRBV5-1	TRBJ2-5	-	-	CASSLAGTGRQETQYF	TGCGCCAGCAGCTTGGCCGGAACAGGTCGGCAGGAGACCCAGTACTTC
TRBV11-2	TRBJ1-6	-	-	CASSLDPGSNSPLHF	TGTGCCAGCAGCTTAGATCCTGGGTCTAATTCACCCCTCCACTTT
TRBV5-1	TRBJ2-2	-	-	CASSYDSGTGELFF	TGCGCCAGCAGCTATGACTCAGGCACCGGGGAGCTGTTTTTT
TRBV21-1	TRBJ1-2	-	-	CASSGKESVYRDTF	TGTGCCAGCAGCGGAAAAGAAAGCGTCTATCGGGACACCTTC
TRBV7-9	TRBJ2-6	-	TRBD1	CASSASDRGPSGANVLTF	TGTGCCAGCAGCGCCTCCGACAGGGGCCCCTCTGGGGCCAACGTCCTGACTTTC
TRBV4-3	TRBJ2-1	-	-	CASSQDRQGGFNEQFF	TGCGCCAGCAGCCAAGATCGACAAGGGGGGTTCAATGAGCAGTTCTTC
TRBV6-6	TRBJ2-2	once	-	CASSYSNGRNTGELFF	TGTGCCAGCAGTTACTCGAACGGCAGAAACACCGGGGAGCTGTTTTTT
TRBV11-2	TRBJ1-2	-	TRBD1	CASSLQGEGQGYGYTF	TGTGCCAGCAGCTTACAAGGAGAGGGACAGGGTTATGGCTACACCTTC
TRBV7-3	TRBJ1-1	-	-	CASSTDGGNEAFF	TGTGCCAGCAGCACCGACGGGGGGAATGAAGCTTTCTTT
TRBV9	TRBJ2-3	-	-	CASSPPGQDTQYF	TGTGCCAGCAGCCCCCCGGGCCAAGATACGCAGTATTTT
TRBV19	TRBJ2-1	-	TRBD2	CASTGASGNRNEQFF	TGTGCCAGTACTGGGGCTAGCGGGAATCGGAATGAGCAGTTCTTC
TRBV7-2	TRBJ1-6	-	-	CASSLHQGQNSLLHF	TGTGCCAGCAGCTTACACCAGGGGCAGAATTCACTCCTCCACTTT
TRBV7-9	TRBJ1-3	-	-	CASSLGSSGNTIYF	TGTGCCAGCAGCTTAGGGAGTTCTGGAAACACCATATATTTT
TRBV12-5	TRBJ2-5	-	TRBD2	CASGLRTSEYQETQYF	TGTGCTAGTGGTTTGAGGACTAGCGAGTACCAAGAGACCCAGTACTTC